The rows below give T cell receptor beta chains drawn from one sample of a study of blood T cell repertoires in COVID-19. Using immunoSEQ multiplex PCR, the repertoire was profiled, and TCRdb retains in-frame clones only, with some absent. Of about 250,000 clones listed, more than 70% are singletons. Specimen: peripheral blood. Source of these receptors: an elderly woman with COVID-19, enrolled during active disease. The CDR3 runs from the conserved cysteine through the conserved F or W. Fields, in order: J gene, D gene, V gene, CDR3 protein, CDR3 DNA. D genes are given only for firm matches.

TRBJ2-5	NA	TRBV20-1	CSAKLQETQYF	TGCAGTGCTAAACTTCAAGAGACCCAGTACTTC
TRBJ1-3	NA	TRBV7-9	CASREGEGNTIYF	TGTGCCAGCAGAGAGGGCGAAGGAAACACCATATATTTT
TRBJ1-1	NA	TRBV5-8	CASRRAGSANTEAFF	TGTGCCAGCAGACGGGCGGGGTCGGCGAACACTGAAGCTTTCTTT
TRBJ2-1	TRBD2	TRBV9	CASSPSLGTSGGLNEQFF	TGTGCCAGCAGCCCTAGCTTGGGGACTAGCGGGGGCCTCAATGAGCAGTTCTTC
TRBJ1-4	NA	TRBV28	CASGLPGFNEKLFF	TGTGCCAGCGGTCTACCAGGGTTTAATGAAAAACTGTTTTTT
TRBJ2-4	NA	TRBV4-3	CASSQDAAQNIQYF	TGCGCCAGCAGCCAAGACGCGGCCCAAAACATTCAGTACTTC
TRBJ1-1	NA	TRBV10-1	CASSEGKGFSTGSTEAFF	TGCGCCAGCAGTGAAGGTAAAGGTTTCAGTACCGGGAGCACTGAAGCTTTCTTT
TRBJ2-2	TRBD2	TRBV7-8	CASSRLAGYTGELFF	TGTGCCAGCAGCCGACTAGCGGGTTACACCGGGGAGCTGTTTTTT
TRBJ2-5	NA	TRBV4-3	CASSQDSGPRETQYF	TGCGCCAGCAGCCAAGATTCCGGCCCCAGGGAGACCCAGTACTTC
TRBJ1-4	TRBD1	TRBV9	CASSKTGFANEKLFF	TGTGCCAGCAGCAAGACAGGGTTCGCTAATGAAAAACTGTTTTTT
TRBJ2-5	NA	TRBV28	CASSPRLGTQYF	TGTGCCAGCAGCCCGAGGTTGGGGACCCAGTACTTC
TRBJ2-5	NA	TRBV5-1	CASSLSALGETQYF	TGCGCCAGCAGCTTGAGCGCGCTAGGTGAGACCCAGTACTTC
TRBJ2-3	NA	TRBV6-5	CASSFGEARADTQYF	TGTGCCAGCAGCTTCGGGGAAGCCCGAGCAGATACGCAGTATTTT
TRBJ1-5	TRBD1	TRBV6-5	CASSPQGTGNQPQHF	TGTGCCAGCAGTCCACAGGGGACCGGCAATCAGCCCCAGCATTTT
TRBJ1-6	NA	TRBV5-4	CASSSDSYSPLHF	TGTGCCAGCAGCTCGGACAGCTATTCACCCCTCCACTTT
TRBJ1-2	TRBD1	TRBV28	CASSVQQGNYGYTF	TGTGCCAGCAGTGTGCAACAGGGGAACTATGGCTACACCTTC
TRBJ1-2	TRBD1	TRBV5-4	CASSSPMTGWGYTF	TGTGCCAGCAGCTCACCGATGACAGGGTGGGGCTACACCTTC